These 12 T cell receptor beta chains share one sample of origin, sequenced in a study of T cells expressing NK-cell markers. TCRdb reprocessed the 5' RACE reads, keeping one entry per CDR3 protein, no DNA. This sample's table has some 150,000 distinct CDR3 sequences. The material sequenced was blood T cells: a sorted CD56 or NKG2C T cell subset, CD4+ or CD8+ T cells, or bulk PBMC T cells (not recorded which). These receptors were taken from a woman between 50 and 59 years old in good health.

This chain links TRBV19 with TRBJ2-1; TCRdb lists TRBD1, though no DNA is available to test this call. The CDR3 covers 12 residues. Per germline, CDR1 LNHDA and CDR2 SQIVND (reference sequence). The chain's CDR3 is CASSPPGAEQFF.

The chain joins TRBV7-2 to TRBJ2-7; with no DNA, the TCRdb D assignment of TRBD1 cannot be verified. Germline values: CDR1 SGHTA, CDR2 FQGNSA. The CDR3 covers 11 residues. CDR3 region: CASSFWGEQYF.

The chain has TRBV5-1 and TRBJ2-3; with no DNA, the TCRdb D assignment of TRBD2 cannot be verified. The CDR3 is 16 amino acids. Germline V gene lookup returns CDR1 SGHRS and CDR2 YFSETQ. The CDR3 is CASSLAATSFTDTQYF.

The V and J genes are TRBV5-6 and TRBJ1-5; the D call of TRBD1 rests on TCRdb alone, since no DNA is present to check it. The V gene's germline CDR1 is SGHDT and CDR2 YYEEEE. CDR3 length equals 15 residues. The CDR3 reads CASSLWTGINQPQHF.

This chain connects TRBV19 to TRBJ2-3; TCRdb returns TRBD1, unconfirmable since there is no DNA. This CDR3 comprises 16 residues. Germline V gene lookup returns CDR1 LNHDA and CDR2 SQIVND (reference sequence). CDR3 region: CASSIDSGLATDTQYF.

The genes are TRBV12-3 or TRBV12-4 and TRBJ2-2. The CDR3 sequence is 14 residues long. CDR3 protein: CASTEKSTTGELFF.

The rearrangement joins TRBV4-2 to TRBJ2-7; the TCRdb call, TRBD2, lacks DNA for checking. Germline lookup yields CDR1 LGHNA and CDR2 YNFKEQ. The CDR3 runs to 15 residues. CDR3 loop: CASSPLDSGGSEQYF.

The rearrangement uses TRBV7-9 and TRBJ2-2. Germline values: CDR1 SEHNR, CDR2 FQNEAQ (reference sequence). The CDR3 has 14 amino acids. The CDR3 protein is CASSSFEGTGELFF.

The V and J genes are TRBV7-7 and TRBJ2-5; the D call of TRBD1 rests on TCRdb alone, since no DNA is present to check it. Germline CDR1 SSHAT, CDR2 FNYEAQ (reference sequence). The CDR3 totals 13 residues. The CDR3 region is CASSRWTGETQYF.

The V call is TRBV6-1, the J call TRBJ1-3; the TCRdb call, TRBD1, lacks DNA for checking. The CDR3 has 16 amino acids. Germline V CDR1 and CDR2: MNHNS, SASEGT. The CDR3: CASSERRTGVLNTIYF.

The CDR3 reads CASSPGQHFPYEQYF. The chain joins TRBV12-3 or TRBV12-4 to TRBJ2-7; TCRdb reports TRBD1, a call that lacks DNA to check it against. The CDR3 totals 15 residues.

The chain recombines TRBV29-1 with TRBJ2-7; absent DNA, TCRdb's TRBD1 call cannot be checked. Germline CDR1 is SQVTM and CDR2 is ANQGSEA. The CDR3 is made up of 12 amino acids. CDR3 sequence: CSVGRGLDEQYF.